A single sample is the source of the 17 T cell receptor beta chains below, sequenced in a study of T cells in Graves' hyperthyroidism and ophthalmopathy. RNA transcripts gave rise to amplified TCR beta CDR3 regions. The HTBI set primed first-round TCR CDR3 RT-PCR. TCRdb ran MiXCR on the multiplex PCR reads and lists one entry per CDR3 protein. The table lists fewer than 550,000 distinct CDR3 sequences, approximately 25% of them singletons. Sequenced input: blood. All receptors come from a woman aged 25 to 45 with Graves' ophthalmopathy.

The chain uses TRBV20-1 and TRBJ2-7; D unresolved. V lost 5 bases and J 3 bases, leaving 11 bases between the germline ends. The CDR3 loop spans 12 amino acids. Germline V lookup: CDR1 DFQATT, CDR2 SNEGSKA (reference sequence). This CDR3 reads CSAEVTRYEQYF. In DNA, the CDR3 is TGCAGTGCTGAGGTAACGCGCTACGAGCAGTACTTC.

V gene TRBV6-1 combines with J gene TRBJ2-2, with D perhaps matching TRBD2 (9 bases). Germline lookup yields CDR1 MNHNS and CDR2 SASEGT. Trimming removed 8 bases from V and 7 bases from J, with 23 bases in between. The CDR3 has 16 amino acids. CDR3 bases: TGTGCCAGCTCCTCAGGGGGCGGGGGGGCCTTCGGGGAGCTGTTTTTT. It is translated as CASSSGGGGAFGELFF.

This clonotype was detected a few times. One end of the junction fails to match germline, which may point to a read error. The V and J genes are TRBV20-1 and TRBJ2-7; D is ambiguous. Germline assignment: CDR1 DFQATT and CDR2 SNEGSKA (reference sequence). This CDR3 is 14 amino acids long. Written as DNA, the CDR3 is TGCGGTGCTAGGGTACCGCAAGTCTCCTACGAGCAGTACTTC. Amino acids: CGARVPQVSYEQYF.

This clonotype was counted many times. This chain links TRBV29-1 with TRBJ1-1, with 8 bases lining up with TRBD1. CDR1 is SQVTM and CDR2 is ANQGSEA in the germline V gene. The CDR3 is 14 residues long. With V trimmed by 2 bases and J by 1 base, 3 bases remained unmatched. As DNA, the CDR3 is TGCAGCGTTGAAAAAGGGACAGGGAACACTGAAGCTTTCTTT. Amino acids: CSVEKGTGNTEAFF.

Comments on this clonotype: Just one base apart from a much larger clone, this may be a read error. The chain uses TRBV30 and TRBJ1-1, with D perhaps matching TRBD1 (5 bases). The CDR3 contains 14 residues. CDR1 is GTSNPN, CDR2 SVGIG, per germline (reference sequence). The DNA of the CDR3 is TGTGCCTGGAGTGTACTCAGGGCGAACTCTGAAGCTTTCTTT. It codes for CAWSVLRANSEAFF.

This clonotype was detected only a few times. A junction end diverges from the germline sequence, so it may reflect a read error. The V call is TRBV6-2 or TRBV6-3, the J call TRBJ2-4; no clear D. Germline V gives CDR1 MNHEY, CDR2 SVGEGT. CDR3 length: 16 residues. CDR3 protein: CASSSTHPARQNIKYF. As DNA, the CDR3 is TGTGCCAGCAGTTCTACCCATCCGGCCCGCCAAAACATTAAGTACTTC.

The table lists this clonotype with many counts. The V call is TRBV15, the J call TRBJ1-5; D not certain. Germline CDR1 LNHNV, CDR2 YYDKDF (reference sequence). Deletions cut 0 bases from V and 0 bases from J, with 15 bases between. The CDR3 runs to 18 residues. The CDR3 loop is CATSRDLFGRDSNQPQHF. DNA for the CDR3: TGTGCCACCAGCAGAGATCTTTTCGGAAGAGATAGCAATCAGCCCCAGCATTTT.

This clonotype was seen at least ten times. The rearrangement uses TRBV20-1 and TRBJ2-5; 10 bases fit TRBD1. The J segment lost 10 bases and the V segment lost 7 bases, leaving 9 bases of the junction unmatched. The V gene's germline CDR1 is DFQATT and CDR2 SNEGSKA (reference sequence). CDR3 size: 12 residues. The CDR3 protein is CSGGTGAGHQYF. For the CDR3, the DNA is TGCAGTGGGGGGACAGGGGCTGGACACCAGTACTTC.

This clonotype has only a few counts. A single base separates this from a much larger clone, so it may be a read error. V gene TRBV12-3 or TRBV12-4 combines with J gene TRBJ2-2; D possibly matches TRBD1 or TRBD2 (5 bases each). The CDR3 sequence is 15 residues long. The chain's CDR3 is CASSFPDSRTGELCF. CDR3 DNA: TGTGCCAGCAGTTTCCCAGACAGTAGAACCGGGGAGCTGTGTTTT.

This clonotype came up a few times. This chain uses TRBV6-1 with TRBJ2-5; 13 nucleotides agree with TRBD2. The germline V gene has CDR1 MNHNS and CDR2 SASEGT. There are 14 residues in the CDR3. The J segment lost 5 bases and the V segment lost 7 bases, leaving 4 bases of the junction unmatched. As DNA, the CDR3 is TGTGCCAGCACGACTAGCGGGGGGAGGGAGACCCAGTACTTC. Translating it yields CASTTSGGRETQYF.

This clonotype showed up many times. This chain joins TRBV11-2 and TRBJ2-7, with 7 bases that match TRBD1. CDR3 length: 14 residues. Losses at the gene ends were 6 bases for V and 3 bases for J; bases not matched to a gene: 8. CDR1 is SGHAT, CDR2 FQNNGV, per germline. The DNA of the CDR3 is TGTGCCAGCAGTCAGAGTGACAGGGTCTACGAGCAGTACTTC. Translating it yields CASSQSDRVYEQYF.

There are many counts of this clonotype. This chain connects TRBV6-5 to TRBJ2-5; 7 nucleotides agree with TRBD1. Germline-derived CDR1 and CDR2 are MNHEY and SVGAGI. With 6 bases clipped from V and 5 bases from J, the junction kept 12 bases outside the gene matches. The CDR3 contains 15 residues. CDR3 coding DNA: TGTGCCAGCAGGGGATCGACAGGGTTGGCGGAGACCCAGTACTTC. It translates to CASRGSTGLAETQYF.

This clonotype was counted at least ten times. J is TRBJ2-6 and V is TRBV29-1; 7 bases are shared with TRBD1. CDR3 length: 18 amino acids. From germline, CDR1 is SQVTM and CDR2 ANQGSEA. V lost 0 bases and J lost 0; bases outside the gene matches: 8. The CDR3 spells CSVEDLIRTGSGANVLTF. CDR3 bases: TGCAGCGTTGAAGATCTCATAAGGACAGGCTCTGGGGCCAACGTCCTGACTTTC.

This sequence joins TRBV12-3 or TRBV12-4 and TRBJ2-7; tentatively, D is TRBD2 (6 bases). This CDR3 spans 12 amino acids. V was trimmed by 5 bases and J by 6 bases, leaving 11 bases between them. The CDR3 reads CASSADGGEQYF. In nucleotides, the CDR3 is TGTGCCAGCAGTGCGGACGGGGGCGAGCAGTACTTC.

This clonotype was found once. V is TRBV20-1 and J is TRBJ2-5; TRBD2 matches at 10 bases. Germline CDR1 DFQATT, CDR2 SNEGSKA (reference sequence). This CDR3 is built from 15 residues. Trimming took 5 bases from V and 5 from J; bases not matched to a gene: 11. CDR3 sequence (DNA): TGCAGTGCTTACGGGTCTAGCGGGAGTCGTGAGACCCAGTACTTC. Residues: CSAYGSSGSRETQYF.

This clonotype was recorded at least ten times. The chain has TRBV12-3 or TRBV12-4 and TRBJ1-1; D remains unclear. The CDR3 is 17 residues long. V lost 6 bases to trimming and J lost 2 bases, with 22 bases between them. The CDR3 spells CASSPHPDETRNTEAFF. CDR3 nucleotide sequence: TGTGCCAGCAGCCCTCATCCCGACGAGACAAGAAACACTGAAGCTTTCTTT.

This clonotype was recorded many times. The chain links TRBV30 to TRBJ2-5; 8 nucleotides match TRBD1. Germline V gene lookup returns CDR1 GTSNPN and CDR2 SVGIG (reference sequence). This CDR3 has 14 amino acids. V lost 2 bases to trimming and J lost 4 bases; unmatched junction nucleotides: 6. CDR3 nucleotide sequence: TGTGCCTGGAGTTTTGGGACAGGAATAGAGACCCAGTACTTC. This encodes CAWSFGTGIETQYF. Based on the CDR3 plus reference TRBV30 and TRBJ2-5, the full variable domain is SQTIHQWPATLVQPVGSPLSLECTVEGTSNPNLYWYRQAAGRGLQLLFYSVGIGQISSEVPQNLSASRPQDRQFILSSKKLLLSDSGFYLCAWSFGTGIETQYFGPGTRLLVL.